The clone carrying this T cell receptor (beta chain) qualifies as medium-sized (0.01 to 0.1%). What it binds is not known. The sample originates from a study of T cells in Graves' hyperthyroidism and ophthalmopathy. General study points: Ophthalmopathy onset followed model prediction by a median approximately six months.

Authors of the study amplified TCR beta CDR3 regions from RNA transcripts. TCR CDR3 underwent first-round RT-PCR with the HTBI primer set. TCRdb passed the multiplex PCR reads through MiXCR, listing each CDR3 protein once. The data show 30,000 to 40,000 distinct CDR3 sequences, roughly 50% seen once. Germline V gives CDR1 MGHDK, CDR2 SYGVNS. The CDR3 is 17 residues long. Between the trimmed V and J ends, which lost 6 bases and 4 bases, there was a span of 19 bases. The diagnostic basis comprised clinical symptoms, serum thyroxine and TRAb, thyroid ultrasound and orbital computed tomography. This TCR was sampled from a woman between 45 and 65 years old with Graves' hyperthyroidism that later progressed to Graves' ophthalmopathy. Sequencing used blood. J is TRBJ2-6 and V is TRBV25-1; the D call may be TRBD1 or TRBD2 (7 bases each). The CDR3 spells CASRGGTEYRGANVLTF. DNA of the CDR3: TGTGCCAGCAGGGGGGGGACAGAATATCGGGGGGCCAACGTCCTGACTTTC.